Listed here is a single T cell receptor beta chain. PCR involved 60 Vbeta and 13 Jbeta primers. Assay used: immunoSEQ multiplex PCR; TCRdb lists only in-frame clones, some missing. The sample has about 140,000 clones; 75% to 85% are singletons. This sample is drawn from a study of cytomegalovirus exposure and HLA in healthy donors. The CDR3 runs 16 residues. V was pared by 0 bases and J by 5 bases, with 4 bases of the junction left unmatched. Looked up from germline, CDR1 is SGHRS and CDR2 is YFSETQ. The sequence was obtained from a woman aged 18-29 years in good health and CMV-seropositive. This sequence joins TRBV5-1 and TRBJ2-2; 10 positions match TRBD1. The sequenced material came from PBMCs. The CDR3 bases are TGCGCCAGCAGCTTGGCCGGGACAGGGGTAACCGGGGAGCTGTTTTTT. Protein: CASSLAGTGVTGELFF.